These 20 T cell receptor beta chains share one sample of origin, sequenced in a study of T cell repertoires in cytomegalovirus infection. TCRdb itself ran the reads through MiXCR, one entry per CDR3 protein. This sample has fewer than 350,000 distinct CDR3 sequences, with 9% to 9.5% found just once. Sequencing was performed on PBMCs. Source of these receptors: a human donor in good health (CMV status not recorded). Some clones in this sample may be carry-over from other donors' samples.

J is TRBJ2-5 and V is TRBV6-6; D may correspond to TRBD1 or TRBD2 (5 bases each). CDR1 is MNHNY and CDR2 is SVGAGI in the germline V gene (reference sequence). V was cut by 6 bases and J by 8 bases, with 16 bases left in between. This CDR3 region has 13 residues. DNA for the CDR3: TGTGCCAGCAGCTCCGGGACCCCTTATACCCAGTACTTC. Its translation: CASSSGTPYTQYF.

The chain combines TRBV18 with TRBJ2-3; D perhaps matches TRBD2 (5 bases). This CDR3 region has 15 residues. V dropped 4 bases and J dropped 6 bases, with 17 bases sitting between them. Per germline, CDR1 KGHSH and CDR2 LQKENI. The CDR3 DNA reads TGTGCCAGCTCACTACGGAGGTCGGCGAATGATACGCAGTATTTT. It specifies CASSLRRSANDTQYF.

The V gene is TRBV12-3 or TRBV12-4, the J gene TRBJ2-3; 7 bases fit TRBD1. Trimming removed 1 base from V and 2 bases from J; junction bases left unmatched: 3. The CDR3 length is 15 residues. The CDR3 region has the DNA TGTGCCAGCAGTTTAGGTGGGACAGCCACAGATACGCAGTATTTT. It is translated as CASSLGGTATDTQYF.

This clonotype was detected many times. This chain joins TRBV19 and TRBJ2-2; the D gene is possibly TRBD1 (6 bases). Looked up from germline, CDR1 is LNHDA and CDR2 is SQIVND (reference sequence). The CDR3 is made up of 15 amino acids. The germline V and J ends were trimmed by 5 bases and 3 bases, with 13 bases remaining between them. The CDR3 coding sequence is TGTGCCAGTAGTCACCGGGACACCCACACCGGGGAGCTGTTTTTT. It yields the protein CASSHRDTHTGELFF.

The V and J genes are TRBV4-3 and TRBJ1-2; no definite D call. The CDR3 is 15 residues long. CDR1 and CDR2 from the germline V gene are LGHNA and YSLEER. Trimming pared 0 bases from V and 3 bases from J, leaving 11 bases between. The CDR3 here is CASSQDWAGDYGYTF. CDR3 DNA: TGCGCCAGCAGCCAAGATTGGGCCGGGGACTATGGCTACACCTTC.

Many counts were recorded for this clonotype. The chain links TRBV7-2 to TRBJ2-6; D gene unclear. V shed 3 bases and J shed 0 bases, with 12 bases lying between them. CDR1 and CDR2 from the germline V gene are SGHTA and FQGNSA. The length of the CDR3 is 17 residues. The CDR3 DNA reads as TGTGCCAGCAGCTTCAATGACGGGCCCTCTGGGGCCAACGTCCTGACTTTC. Its protein product is CASSFNDGPSGANVLTF.

This clonotype has ten or more counts. This chain joins TRBV7-2 and TRBJ1-2; 8 bases agree with TRBD1. V shed 5 bases and J 2 bases; nucleotides not matched to a gene: 1. This CDR3 is built from 13 residues. The germline V gene encodes CDR1 SGHTA and CDR2 FQGNSA. The CDR3 bases are TGTGCCAGCAGCCGACAGGGGAACTATGGCTACACCTTC. This sequence encodes CASSRQGNYGYTF.

This clonotype was observed a few times. The genes are TRBV6-2 or TRBV6-3 and TRBJ1-2; D remains unclear. Germline assignment: CDR1 MNHEY and CDR2 SVGEGT. The CDR3 runs to 13 residues. The CDR3 sequence is CASGQIGPYGYTF. CDR3 DNA: TGTGCGAGCGGGCAGATTGGCCCATATGGCTACACCTTC.

The table lists this clonotype with many counts. The chain joins TRBV6-1 to TRBJ1-5; maybe TRBD1 (5 bases). CDR3 length: 14 residues. V lost 5 bases and J 0 bases, leaving 8 bases between the germline ends. Germline values: CDR1 MNHNS, CDR2 SASEGT. The CDR3 is CASSRGGSNQPQHF. Written as DNA, the CDR3 is TGTGCCAGCAGTCGGGGGGGTAGCAATCAGCCCCAGCATTTT.

This chain connects TRBV30 to TRBJ1-3; 8 bases are shared with TRBD1. CDR3 length: 15 residues. CDR1 is GTSNPN, CDR2 SVGIG, per germline (reference sequence). Trimming removed 0 bases from V and 0 bases from J; junction bases left unmatched: 1. The CDR3 sequence is CAWSVDRGSGNTIYF. CDR3 sequence (DNA): TGTGCCTGGAGTGTTGACAGGGGCTCTGGAAACACCATATATTTT.

This clonotype was seen more than once but under ten times. The chain couples TRBV29-1 to TRBJ1-2; D is perhaps TRBD1 (6 bases). Trimming removed 1 base at V and 2 bases at J, with 17 bases between. Per germline, CDR1 SQVTM and CDR2 ANQGSEA. The CDR3 extends over 16 amino acids. The chain's CDR3 is CSVEGIGSGQNYGYTF. As DNA, the CDR3 is TGCAGCGTTGAAGGGATAGGCTCCGGACAGAACTATGGCTACACCTTC.

In this sample, this clonotype turned up many times. The chain joins TRBV7-2 to TRBJ1-5, with a weak D call TRBD1 (5 bases). V shed 2 bases and J shed 2 bases, with 10 bases lying between them. The CDR3 consists of 15 residues. Germline values: CDR1 SGHTA, CDR2 FQGNSA. The CDR3 here is CASSLTRDGNQPQHF. The CDR3 DNA reads TGTGCCAGCAGCTTAACCCGGGACGGCAATCAGCCCCAGCATTTT.

This clonotype was detected many times. This chain connects TRBV12-3 or TRBV12-4 to TRBJ2-5, with D perhaps TRBD2 (5 bases). Between the trimmed V and J ends, which lost 6 bases and 5 bases, there was a span of 19 bases. This CDR3 has 15 amino acids. DNA for the CDR3: TGTGCCAGCAGCTTACTAGTAGGAATAGGCGAGACCCAGTACTTC. As protein: CASSLLVGIGETQYF.

This clonotype was counted only a few times. This chain uses TRBV20-1 with TRBJ1-3; no definite D call. The V gene lost 6 bases and the J gene lost 0 bases, with 9 bases spanning the gap. The CDR3 spans 13 residues. The germline V gene has CDR1 DFQATT and CDR2 SNEGSKA (reference sequence). The CDR3 here is CSATRSSGNTIYF. In DNA, the CDR3 is TGCAGTGCCACCCGCAGCTCTGGAAACACCATATATTTT.

The V call is TRBV7-3, the J call TRBJ2-2; 9 bases are a match to TRBD1. The CDR3 is 17 residues long. The trim removed 5 bases at V and 6 bases at J, leaving 13 bases unmatched. Germline CDR1 reads SGHTA; CDR2 reads FQGTGA. In DNA, the CDR3 is TGTGCCAGCAGCCTTAGACCCCGGGACAGGGTTGCCGGGGAGCTGTTTTTT. It encodes CASSLRPRDRVAGELFF.

CDR3 region: CASSYSAQWLAGVGEQYF. CDR3 DNA sequence: TGTGCCAGCAGTTACTCAGCCCAGTGGCTAGCGGGAGTAGGGGAGCAGTACTTC. The chain links TRBV6-6 to TRBJ2-7; 10 positions match TRBD2. Germline V gene data show CDR1 as MNHNY and CDR2 as SVGAGI (reference sequence). The CDR3 has 18 amino acids. V trimming: 0 bases; J trimming: 7 bases; junction bases outside the gene matches: 15.

The chain carries TRBV28 and TRBJ1-2, with D unresolved. The germline CDR1 and CDR2 sequences are MDHEN and SYDVKM. V lost 2 bases, J lost 4 bases, and 14 bases lay in between. There are 15 residues in the CDR3. The CDR3 protein is CASSLGQRGGYGYTF. CDR3 coding DNA: TGTGCCAGCAGTTTAGGGCAGCGAGGCGGCTATGGCTACACCTTC.

In this sample, this clonotype turned up a few times. J is TRBJ2-1 and V is TRBV7-9; perhaps TRBD1 as D (5 bases). CDR3 length equals 15 residues. CDR1 is SEHNR, CDR2 FQNEAQ, per germline (reference sequence). Trimming took 3 bases from V and 5 from J, leaving 14 bases between them. The CDR3 coding sequence is TGTGCCAGCAGCTTGGTCAGGGCGCTTAACAATGAGCAGTTCTTC. Residues: CASSLVRALNNEQFF.

This clonotype was recorded many times. The chain employs TRBV4-1 and TRBJ2-2, with unresolved D. There are 14 residues in the CDR3. V was shortened by 0 bases and J by 4 bases, with 6 bases between the two germline ends. Germline lookup yields CDR1 MGHRA and CDR2 YSYEKL. CDR3 in DNA: TGCGCCAGCAGCCAAGATCGTCGCACCGGGGAGCTGTTTTTT. Its protein is CASSQDRRTGELFF.

This clonotype was picked up many times. The chain recombines TRBV7-2 with TRBJ2-1, with D unclear. Trimming shortened V by 4 bases and J by 2 bases, and 12 bases separated the two germline ends. The CDR3 is 15 amino acids. Germline CDR1 is SGHTA and CDR2 is FQGNSA. The CDR3 loop is CASSSKVKAYNEQFF. The CDR3 nucleotides are TGTGCCAGCAGCTCCAAGGTCAAAGCCTACAATGAGCAGTTCTTC.